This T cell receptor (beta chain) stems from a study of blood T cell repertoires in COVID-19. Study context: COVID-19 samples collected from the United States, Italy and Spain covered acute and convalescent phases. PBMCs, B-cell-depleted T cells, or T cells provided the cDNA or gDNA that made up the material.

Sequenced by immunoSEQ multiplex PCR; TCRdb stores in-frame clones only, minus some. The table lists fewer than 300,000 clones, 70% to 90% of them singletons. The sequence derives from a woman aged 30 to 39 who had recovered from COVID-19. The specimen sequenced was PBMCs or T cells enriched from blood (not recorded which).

The CDR3 DNA reads TGTGCCAGCAGTGAAACGACAGGGCCCTACGAGCAGTACTTC. It specifies CASSETTGPYEQYF. The genes are TRBV6-1 and TRBJ2-7; 7 bases are shared with TRBD1. This CDR3 is 14 amino acids long. The germline gives CDR1 MNHNS, CDR2 SASEGT. V lost 2 bases to trimming and J lost 2 bases; unmatched junction nucleotides: 3.